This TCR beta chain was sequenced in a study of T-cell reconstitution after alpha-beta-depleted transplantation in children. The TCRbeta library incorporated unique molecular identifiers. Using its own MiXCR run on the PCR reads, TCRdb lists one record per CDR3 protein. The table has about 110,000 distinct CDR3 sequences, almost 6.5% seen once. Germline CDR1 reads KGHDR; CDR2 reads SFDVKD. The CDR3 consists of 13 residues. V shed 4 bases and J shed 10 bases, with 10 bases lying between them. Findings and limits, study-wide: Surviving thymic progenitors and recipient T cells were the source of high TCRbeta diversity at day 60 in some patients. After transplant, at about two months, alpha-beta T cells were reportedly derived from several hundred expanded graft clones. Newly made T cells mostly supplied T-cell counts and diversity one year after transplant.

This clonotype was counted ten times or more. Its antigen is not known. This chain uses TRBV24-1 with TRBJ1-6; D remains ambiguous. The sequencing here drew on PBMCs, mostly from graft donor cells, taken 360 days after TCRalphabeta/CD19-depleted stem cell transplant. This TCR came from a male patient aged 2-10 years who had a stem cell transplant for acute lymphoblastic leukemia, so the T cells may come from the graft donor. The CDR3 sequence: CATSEAGESPLHF. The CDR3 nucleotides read TGTGCCACCAGTGAGGCAGGAGAATCACCCCTCCACTTT.